Shown below are 5 T cell receptor beta chains from a single sample sequenced in a study of blood T cell repertoires in COVID-19. Assay used: immunoSEQ multiplex PCR; TCRdb lists only in-frame clones, some missing. The sample has 150,000 or so clones, approximately 85% seen once. Sequenced: peripheral blood. These receptors originate from a man aged 40-55 years who had recovered from COVID-19.

The chain carries TRBV30 and TRBJ2-7; D remains unclear. The ends were cut back, 1 base at V and 4 bases at J, with 8 bases in the middle. This CDR3 comprises 12 residues. CDR1 and CDR2 from the germline V gene are GTSNPN and SVGIG (reference sequence). CDR3 in amino acids: CAWSEAGYEQYF. CDR3 sequence (DNA): TGTGCCTGGAGTGAAGCAGGTTACGAGCAGTACTTC.

The chain couples TRBV12-3 or TRBV12-4 to TRBJ2-3; D perhaps matches TRBD1 (6 bases). CDR3 length: 12 residues. V lost 5 bases, J lost 8 bases, and 11 bases lay in between. CDR3 bases: TGTGCCAGCAGTCCCCAGGGGATTACGCAGTATTTT. Its protein is CASSPQGITQYF.

The chain uses TRBV5-5 and TRBJ2-5; tentative D call: TRBD1 (6 bases). The CDR3 has 14 residues. The V gene's germline CDR1 is SGHKS and CDR2 YYEKEE (reference sequence). V was cut by 1 base and J by 3 bases, with 10 bases left in between. The CDR3 loop is CASSLRAGEETQYF. DNA of the CDR3: TGTGCCAGCAGCTTGAGGGCAGGGGAAGAGACCCAGTACTTC.

The V call is TRBV6-2 or TRBV6-3, the J call TRBJ2-3; 7 bases are a match to TRBD2. The CDR3 is 16 amino acids. The V gene's germline CDR1 is MNHEY and CDR2 SVGEGT. V lost 6 bases and J lost 6; bases outside the gene matches: 15. The CDR3 nucleotides are TGTGCCAGCAGCCTCCCGGCGGGAGCAGGACGGGATACGCAGTATTTT. Residues: CASSLPAGAGRDTQYF.

The V gene is TRBV19, the J gene TRBJ1-5, with unresolved D. V lost 8 bases to trimming and J lost 3 bases, with 11 bases between them. The CDR3 consists of 13 residues. The V gene's germline CDR1 is LNHDA and CDR2 SQIVND (reference sequence). The CDR3 reads CASSERDNQPQHF. Here the CDR3 DNA reads TGTGCCAGTTCCGAGAGGGACAATCAGCCCCAGCATTTT. The variable domain in full, completed from reference TRBV19 and TRBJ1-5, reads DGGITQSPKYLFRKEGQNVTLSCEQNLNHDAMYWYRQDPGQGLRLIYYSQIVNDFQKGDIAEGYSVSREKKESFPLTVTSAQKNPTAFYLCASSERDNQPQHFGDGTRLSIL.